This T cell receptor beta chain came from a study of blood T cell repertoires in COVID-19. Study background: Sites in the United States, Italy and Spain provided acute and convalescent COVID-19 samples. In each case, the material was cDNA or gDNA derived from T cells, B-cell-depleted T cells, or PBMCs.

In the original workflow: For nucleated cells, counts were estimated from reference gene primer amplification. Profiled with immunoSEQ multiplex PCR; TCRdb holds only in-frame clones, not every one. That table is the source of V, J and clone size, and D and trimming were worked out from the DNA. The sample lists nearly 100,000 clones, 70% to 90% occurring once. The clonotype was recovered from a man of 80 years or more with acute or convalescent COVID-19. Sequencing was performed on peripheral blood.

This chain's CDR3 is CASSELGTSGSNEQFF. CDR3 DNA sequence: TGTGCCAGCAGTGAATTGGGGACTAGCGGGTCCAATGAGCAGTTCTTC. The chain uses TRBV2 and TRBJ2-1; the match to TRBD2 covers 12 bases. This CDR3 is built from 16 residues. Germline V CDR1 and CDR2: SNHLY, FYNNEI. V lost 2 bases to trimming and J lost 6 bases; unmatched junction nucleotides: 5.